This T cell receptor beta chain was sequenced in a study of T cells in Graves' hyperthyroidism and ophthalmopathy. Overall study context: Peripheral blood was obtained at initial diagnosis, preceding any treatment.

Template material for amplifying TCR beta CDR3 regions consisted of RNA transcripts. The TCR CDR3 was amplified in a first-round RT-PCR using the HTBI primer set. TCRdb used MiXCR to reprocess the multiplex PCR reads, holding one entry per CDR3 protein. The sample lists more than 350,000 distinct CDR3 sequences, roughly 15% occurring once. This clonotype appeared many times. The junction had 8 bases not matched to a gene; V was cut back by 8 bases and J by 5 bases. Looked up from germline, CDR1 is LNHDA and CDR2 is SQIVND (reference sequence). CDR3 size: 13 residues. Sequenced material: blood. This clonotype originated in a woman aged 25 to 39 with Graves' hyperthyroidism that later progressed to Graves' ophthalmopathy. This chain connects TRBV19 to TRBJ1-1, with 7 bases aligning to TRBD1. CDR3 residues: CASGAGGGTEAFF. Here the CDR3 DNA reads TGTGCCAGTGGGGCAGGGGGAGGTACTGAAGCTTTCTTT. The whole variable domain, filled in from reference TRBV19 and TRBJ1-1, reads DGGITQSPKYLFRKEGQNVTLSCEQNLNHDAMYWYRQDPGQGLRLIYYSQIVNDFQKGDIAEGYSVSREKKESFPLTVTSAQKNPTAFYLCASGAGGGTEAFFGQGTRLTVV.